This T cell receptor (beta chain) was recorded in a study of spatial heterogeneity in lung cancer. Study-level information: Alpha-chain sequences were consistently detected less often than beta-chain sequences.

This clonotype was found many times. The antigen remains undetermined. Overall study results and limits: The study found ubiquitous expanded tumor TCRs in blood more at resection than follow-up.

One entry per CDR3 protein, called by TCRdb with MiXCR from the 5' RACE reads. The sample contains around 26,000 distinct CDR3 sequences, roughly 7% of which appear only once. Trimming removed 3 bases from V and 1 base from J, with 5 bases in between. There are 14 residues in the CDR3. Germline V CDR1 and CDR2: KGHDR, SFDVKD. As for time point: sample taken at primary tumor resection. Material for sequencing was whole RNA from tumor, nontumor lung or frozen PBMC, left unsorted. The cohort: 70 to 75 early-stage, untreated non-small cell lung cancer patients. The V and J genes are TRBV24-1 and TRBJ2-2; D remains unclear. The sequence was obtained from a male donor with early-stage non-small cell lung cancer. The sample here was PBMCs, taken at surgery. The DNA for the CDR3 is TGTGCCACCAGTGATAGACAGAACACCGGGGAGCTGTTTTTT. Protein sequence: CATSDRQNTGELFF.